Listed here are 11 T cell receptor beta chains from one sample, sequenced in a study of T cells in Graves' hyperthyroidism and ophthalmopathy (dated by TCRdb to about 2019). The library relied on multiplex PCR. Sequencing instrument: Illumina HiSeq 2000. The TCR beta CDR3 regions were amplified from RNA transcripts. The first round of RT-PCR for the TCR CDR3 was performed with the HTBI primer set and the Qiagen OneStep RT-PCR kit. TCRdb redid the processing of the public reads, applying fastp at Q25 and MiXCR, and retained in-frame beta chains. When rows share a CDR3 protein, they turn into one entry using the most common DNA and genes. The sample table shows 500,000 to 800,000 distinct CDR3 sequences, and approximately 42% are seen once. In total, the top ten clones hold less than 9% of the sample. Sequenced input: peripheral blood or thyroid tissue (not recorded which). Receptors originate from an adult man with Graves' disease, either hyperthyroidism or ophthalmopathy (not recorded which).

The chain combines TRBV2 with TRBJ2-6; TRBD1 matches at 9 bases. The CDR3 is made up of 16 amino acids. J gave up 2 bases and V 6 bases, and 5 bases lay outside the gene matches. Germline CDR1 SNHLY, CDR2 FYNNEI. The CDR3 coding sequence is TGTGCCAGCAGGCGGGACAGGGCTGCTGGGGCCAACGTCCTGACTTTC. As protein: CASRRDRAAGANVLTF.

This chain links TRBV7-9 with TRBJ2-7; 10 bases are shared with TRBD2. CDR1 and CDR2 from the germline V gene are SEHNR and FQNEAQ (reference sequence). Germline trimming cut 5 bases from V and 0 bases from J; bases unmatched to any gene: 10. This CDR3 spans 17 amino acids. The CDR3 sequence: CASSRFGLAASSYEQYF. CDR3 in DNA: TGTGCCAGCAGCCGCTTCGGACTAGCGGCTAGCTCCTACGAGCAGTACTTC.

V usage is TRBV7-8 and J usage is TRBJ2-7; D may be TRBD1 (6 bases). The germline V gene has CDR1 SGHVS and CDR2 FQNEAQ. V was shortened by 4 bases and J by 2 bases, with 18 bases between the two germline ends. The CDR3 extends over 16 amino acids. CDR3 in amino acids: CASSYFAGAGTYEQYF. The CDR3 DNA reads as TGTGCCAGCAGCTACTTTGCAGGGGCCGGCACCTACGAGCAGTACTTC.

Remarks on this clonotype: A much larger clone differs from this one at a single base, so this may be a read error. The rearrangement links TRBV9 to TRBJ2-5; D gene uncertain. The CDR3 loop spans 14 amino acids. Germline V gene sequence: CDR1 SGDLS, CDR2 YYNGEE. The V end lost 0 bases, the J end lost 2 bases, and 8 bases lay between the germline ends. The CDR3 sequence is CASSVADGQETQYF. Written as DNA, the CDR3 is TGTGCCAGCAGCGTAGCTGACGGACAAGAGACCCAGTACTTC. Combining the CDR3 with reference TRBV9 and TRBJ2-5 gives the whole variable domain DSGVTQTPKHLITATGQRVTLRCSPRSGDLSVYWYQQSLDQGLQFLIQYYNGEERAKGNILERFSAQQFPDLHSELNLSSLELGDSALYFCASSVADGQETQYFGPGTRLLVL.

This clonotype showed up just a few times. The genes are TRBV5-8 and TRBJ2-7; 8 nucleotides agree with TRBD1. Germline trimming cut 4 bases from V and 7 bases from J; bases unmatched to any gene: 10. CDR1 and CDR2 (germline): SGHTS, YDEGEE. This CDR3 has 14 residues. The CDR3 loop is CASSPLDRAREQYF. The CDR3 nucleotides are TGTGCCAGCAGCCCCTTGGACAGGGCTCGGGAGCAGTACTTC. Complete variable domain (other parts from reference TRBV5-8 and TRBJ2-7): EAGVTQSPTHLIKTRGQQATLRCSPISGHTSVYWYQQALGLGLQFLLWYDEGEERNRGNFPPRFSGRQFPNYSSELNVNALELEDSALYLCASSPLDRAREQYFGPGTRLTVT.

This clonotype occurred a few times. J is TRBJ1-1 and V is TRBV20-1; TRBD1 aligns across 7 bases. After removal of 6 bases from V and 4 bases from J, the junction contained 11 bases not matched to a gene. CDR1 DFQATT and CDR2 SNEGSKA come from the germline V gene (reference sequence). The CDR3 is made up of 14 amino acids. The CDR3 loop reads CSARQQGSGTEAFF. The CDR3 DNA sequence: TGCAGTGCCCGTCAACAGGGGTCCGGCACTGAAGCTTTCTTT.

The rearrangement uses TRBV7-6 and TRBJ1-2; 8 bases are shared with TRBD1. Germline V lookup: CDR1 SGHVS, CDR2 FNYEAQ. This CDR3 is built from 19 residues. The J segment lost 8 bases and the V segment lost 4 bases, leaving 24 bases of the junction unmatched. The CDR3 sequence: CASSSGPTGTEAHRGGYTF. Written as DNA, the CDR3 is TGTGCCAGCAGCTCCGGCCCGACAGGCACTGAAGCGCACAGGGGGGGCTACACCTTC.

The chain couples TRBV20-1 to TRBJ1-1; D remains ambiguous. The CDR3 consists of 14 residues. Germline V gives CDR1 DFQATT, CDR2 SNEGSKA (reference sequence). Trimming stripped 3 bases from V and 6 bases from J, with 17 bases between. CDR3: CSASSGRVEAEAFF. The DNA of the CDR3 is TGCAGTGCTAGTTCGGGGAGGGTGGAAGCTGAAGCTTTCTTT.

There are a few counts of this clonotype. The chain has TRBV4-2 and TRBJ2-7; weak D call: TRBD1 (6 bases). Germline V CDR1 and CDR2: LGHNA, YNFKEQ. V was shortened by 5 bases and J by 6 bases, with 20 bases between the two germline ends. The CDR3 sequence is 15 residues long. CDR3 loop: CASSFTHRVGGEQYF. CDR3 coding DNA: TGTGCCAGCAGCTTTACCCACAGGGTTGGTGGCGAGCAGTACTTC.

The chain is built from TRBV2 and TRBJ2-7, with 9 bases that match TRBD1. The CDR3 contains 15 residues. Germline loops: CDR1 SNHLY, CDR2 FYNNEI. J gave up 4 bases and V 5 bases, and 9 bases lay outside the gene matches. CDR3 in amino acids: CASSKSPGTGYEQYF. CDR3 bases: TGTGCCAGCAGTAAAAGTCCCGGGACAGGGTACGAGCAGTACTTC.

The V call is TRBV5-1, the J call TRBJ1-2, with a possible D match to TRBD1 (5 bases). The CDR3 is 14 amino acids. V lost 0 bases and J lost 3, with 9 bases in between. CDR1 is SGHRS and CDR2 is YFSETQ in the germline V gene. CDR3 loop: CASSLEIGDYGYTF. CDR3 nucleotide sequence: TGCGCCAGCAGCTTGGAGATAGGGGACTATGGCTACACCTTC.